Shown below are 9 T cell receptor beta chains from a single sample sequenced in a study of shared clonotypes between healthy human individuals. Positively selected for CCR7, the CD45RO-negative cells used as naive CD8 cells excluded terminally differentiated effector memory CD45RA+ cells. TCRdb's copy holds only in-frame clones and misses some; the assay was immunoSEQ multiplex PCR. The table lists roughly 2.1 million clones, 93% of them singletons. The specimen was naive CD8+ T cells from PBMCs. The receptors originated from a man aged 18 to 30 in good health. Some clones in this sample may be carry-over from other donors' samples.

The V gene is TRBV6-1, the J gene TRBJ1-1; D possibly corresponds to TRBD1 (6 bases). CDR1 is MNHNS and CDR2 is SASEGT in the germline V gene. The CDR3 runs to 15 residues. V was trimmed by 5 bases and J by 1 base, leaving 14 bases between them. CDR3 region: CASSSGHLTNTEAFF. Here the CDR3 DNA reads TGTGCCAGCAGTTCGGGACACCTCACGAACACTGAAGCTTTCTTT.

This clone was seen a single time. The chain combines TRBV6-5 with TRBJ2-3; TRBD2 agrees at 8 bases. With 6 bases clipped from V and 2 bases from J, the junction kept 4 bases outside the gene matches. The germline CDR1 and CDR2 sequences are MNHEY and SVGAGI. The CDR3 contains 14 residues. The CDR3, as DNA: TGTGCCAGCAGCAATAGCGGGATCACAGATACGCAGTATTTT. As protein: CASSNSGITDTQYF.

The rearrangement links TRBV27 to TRBJ1-5; 9 nucleotides match TRBD1. This CDR3 is 18 amino acids long. V trimming: 8 bases; J trimming: 1 base; junction bases outside the gene matches: 15. Germline CDR1 reads MNHEY; CDR2 reads SMNVEV (reference sequence). Here the CDR3 reads CASSTRTGARGSNQPQHF. In nucleotides, the CDR3 is TGTGCCAGCTCGACCAGGACAGGGGCGAGAGGGAGCAATCAGCCCCAGCATTTT.

This sequence joins TRBV27 and TRBJ2-7; no reliable D call. Germline CDR1 is MNHEY and CDR2 is SMNVEV (reference sequence). The CDR3 length is 12 residues. Between the trimmed V and J ends, which lost 6 bases and 6 bases, there was a span of 12 bases. As DNA, the CDR3 is TGTGCCAGCAGAGGGCCTTTGGGCGAGCAGTACTTC. Its protein product is CASRGPLGEQYF.

The chain links TRBV28 to TRBJ2-7; D call uncertain. CDR3 length: 14 residues. V lost 1 base to trimming and J lost 0 bases, with 7 bases between them. CDR1 MDHEN and CDR2 SYDVKM come from the germline V gene. The CDR3 DNA reads as TGTGCCAGCAGTTTATTAACTGACTCCTACGAGCAGTACTTC. Its translation is CASSLLTDSYEQYF.

The chain carries TRBV7-2 and TRBJ2-7; a possible D gene is TRBD1 (6 bases). Germline V gene lookup returns CDR1 SGHTA and CDR2 FQGNSA. The CDR3 contains 13 residues. The V gene lost 6 bases and the J gene lost 3 bases, with 12 bases spanning the gap. CDR3 loop: CASRPRTVYEQYF. The CDR3 region has the DNA TGTGCCAGCAGACCAAGGACAGTCTACGAGCAGTACTTC.

The chain couples TRBV6-6 to TRBJ1-5; D is perhaps TRBD1 (6 bases). V lost 7 bases to trimming and J lost 6 bases, with 19 bases between them. Germline assignment: CDR1 MNHNY and CDR2 SVGAGI (reference sequence). The CDR3 covers 15 residues. The CDR3 sequence is CASTKQSQGCQPQHF. As DNA, the CDR3 is TGTGCCAGCACTAAACAATCGCAGGGGTGTCAGCCCCAGCATTTT.

This chain connects TRBV11-1 to TRBJ2-5, with 9 bases lining up with TRBD1. In germline, CDR1 is SGHAT, CDR2 FQDESV (reference sequence). After removal of 5 bases from V and 5 bases from J, the junction contained 9 bases not matched to a gene. The CDR3 sequence is 15 residues long. The CDR3 region has the DNA TGTGCCAGCAGCCCGACAGGGGGATTGGTGGAGACCCAGTACTTC. Translation gives CASSPTGGLVETQYF.

This clone was counted only a few times. The CDR3 DNA is TGTGCCAGCAGTTTAGCCAGGGGTTGGACTGAAGCTTTCTTT. Amino acid sequence: CASSLARGWTEAFF. The chain has TRBV28 and TRBJ1-1, with D tentatively TRBD1 (6 bases). The germline V gene has CDR1 MDHEN and CDR2 SYDVKM. V was clipped by 2 bases and J by 5 bases, with 12 bases between them. The CDR3 runs to 14 residues. The full variable domain, rest sourced from reference TRBV28 and TRBJ1-1, is DVKVTQSSRYLVKRTGEKVFLECVQDMDHENMFWYRQDPGLGLRLIYFSYDVKMKEKGDIPEGYSVSREKKERFSLILESASTNQTSMYLCASSLARGWTEAFFGQGTRLTVV.